This TCR beta chain derives from a study of blood T cell repertoires in COVID-19. Study summary: The analysed material was cDNA or gDNA that came from T cells, B-cell-depleted T cells, or PBMCs.

Original analysis: How many nucleated cells were present was estimated from reference gene primer amplification. Clones were sequenced by immunoSEQ multiplex PCR, and TCRdb holds only the in-frame ones, with some missing. For V, J and clone size, that table is used; D and trimming come from the DNA. The sample holds fewer than 150,000 clones; about four fifths are singletons and the top ten take approximately 5.8%. The source of this sequence is a human donor in a cohort sampled during active COVID-19. The sample taken for sequencing was peripheral blood.

The CDR3 DNA reads as TGTGCCAGCAAAACAGCGGTGGACTATGGCTACACCTTC. It yields the protein CASKTAVDYGYTF. V gene TRBV27 combines with J gene TRBJ1-2, with D unresolved. Germline CDR1 MNHEY, CDR2 SMNVEV (reference sequence). The V and J ends lost 7 bases and 3 bases respectively, with 12 bases between them. The CDR3 is made up of 13 amino acids.